This TCR beta chain was recorded in a study of blood T cell repertoires in COVID-19 (dated by TCRdb to 2020 to 2022). For the study in its entirety: Collaborator samples came from the United States, Italy and Spain and covered acute and convalescent phases of COVID-19. The material from the prospective study consisted of cDNA or gDNA derived from T cells, B-cell-depleted T cells, or PBMCs. Deeply sampled blood TCRbeta repertoires from subjects exposed to, actively infected with, or recovered from COVID-19 were included in the dataset. The repertoires were released in a freely available public database meant as a resource for research on the immune response to SARS-CoV-2. Samples were obtained from the ongoing ImmuneRACE study (first 160 participants) and from over 1,000 subjects provided by 6 global collaborators. Nearly every sample came with metadata listing a de-identified subject ID, COVID-19 status, age in years and sex. Where available, HLA class I and class II types were taken from metadata supplied by the sample provider and were not determined by assay-based typing.

TCRbeta CDR3 regions were amplified from genomic DNA by means of the immunoSEQ Assay, a bias-controlled multiplex PCR. The study's own analysis went as follows. The number of nucleated cells in each sample was estimated from the amplification of reference gene primers within the assay. Sequence reads were collapsed and filtered to measure the absolute abundance of every unique TCRbeta CDR3 rearrangement. Productive Simpson clonality was computed per sample as the square root of Simpson's diversity index over productive rearrangements. TCRdb mirrors the immuneACCESS table, restricted to in-frame sequences. Some clones are absent from its copies; in checked studies, under half trace to an unresolved V gene, and the reason for the others is unknown. D and trimming come from the DNA, and the V and J calls and clone size come from that table. Across this sample there are approximately 250,000 clones, with 83% seen only once. The top ten clonotypes cover around 6.8% of the sample.

Collaborating institutions collected whole blood in K2EDTA tubes following their own protocols. Collaborator samples were shipped for TCRbeta analysis as frozen whole blood, isolated PBMCs, or DNA extracted from either sample type. Concerning this clone: The target of this receptor is not known. Per-base qualities were not stored, and no clone one base away is much larger.

Study-wide conclusions, independent of this receptor: The quantity of clinical and demographic metadata differed by source and by participant and was supplied without curation.

Sequencing was performed on peripheral blood. The TCR was taken from a woman in her fifties or sixties with acute or convalescent COVID-19.

The sequence in DNA is TGTGCCAGCAGTTACGGGAGTGTTCCCCAGATTCATACGCAGTATTTT. This translates into CASSYGSVPQIHTQYF. The sequence is built from TRBV6-5 and TRBJ2-3; TRBD2 could be the D gene, as 5 bases match. The CDR3 goes from the cysteine to the phenylalanine over 16 residues. Of all the DNA, just the CDR3 is kept, 48 bases in frame from base 1. Trimming takes 2 bases from V and 7 bases from J, and the germline ends sit 19 bases apart. Based on the germline V gene, the CDR1 and CDR2 sequences are MNHEY and SVGAGI.